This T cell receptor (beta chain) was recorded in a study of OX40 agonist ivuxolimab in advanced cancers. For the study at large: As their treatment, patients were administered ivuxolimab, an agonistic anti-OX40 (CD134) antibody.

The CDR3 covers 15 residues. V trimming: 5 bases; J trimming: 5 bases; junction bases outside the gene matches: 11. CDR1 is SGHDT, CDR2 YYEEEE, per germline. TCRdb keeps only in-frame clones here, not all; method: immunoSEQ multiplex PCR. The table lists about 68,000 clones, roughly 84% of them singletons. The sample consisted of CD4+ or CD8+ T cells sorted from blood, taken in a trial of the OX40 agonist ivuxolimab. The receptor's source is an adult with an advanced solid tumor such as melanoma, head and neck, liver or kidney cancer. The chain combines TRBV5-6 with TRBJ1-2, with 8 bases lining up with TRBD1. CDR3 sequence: CASSPPGGHPYGYTF. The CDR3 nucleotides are TGTGCCAGCAGTCCCCCAGGGGGCCATCCATATGGCTACACCTTC. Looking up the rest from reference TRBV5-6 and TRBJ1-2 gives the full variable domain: DAGVTQSPTHLIKTRGQQVTLRCSPKSGHDTVSWYQQALGQGPQFIFQYYEEEERQRGNFPDRFSGHQFPNYSSELNVNALLLGDSALYLCASSPPGGHPYGYTFGSGTRLTVV.